This entry concerns a single T cell receptor (beta chain). Its antigen remains unidentified. This record comes from a study of cytomegalovirus exposure and HLA in healthy donors. Background on the study: Out of roughly 170 million T cells, an earlier analysis found roughly 110 million unique TCR beta sequences in total.

Deletions cut 3 bases from V and 3 bases from J, with 12 bases between. Germline V gene lookup returns CDR1 SGDLS and CDR2 YYNGEE. CDR3 length: 14 amino acids. The PCR employed 60 Vbeta primers together with 13 Jbeta primers. Measured with immunoSEQ multiplex PCR; TCRdb has only the in-frame clones, and not every one. The repertoire holds 150,000 to 200,000 clones, with roughly 79% as singletons. Whole-study results and caveats: The study flagged 150 to 200 TCR beta chains as cytomegalovirus-associated. TCR beta V segments were, for the most part, productive about 87% or about 30% of the time in an earlier analysis. TCR beta chain V- and J-gene trimming was linked, in a later analysis, to a missense variant in DCLRE1C.

Sequencing input: PBMCs. The genes are TRBV9 and TRBJ1-2; the D is unclear. This receptor was identified in a woman aged 25 to 45 in good health and CMV-seropositive. CDR3 loop: CASSGVGRHYGYTF. The CDR3 nucleotides read TGTGCCAGCAGCGGCGTGGGCAGACACTATGGCTACACCTTC. The full variable domain, completed using reference TRBV9 and TRBJ1-2, is DSGVTQTPKHLITATGQRVTLRCSPRSGDLSVYWYQQSLDQGLQFLIQYYNGEERAKGNILERFSAQQFPDLHSELNLSSLELGDSALYFCASSGVGRHYGYTFGSGTRLTVV.